This TCR beta chain was captured by sequencing in a study of CD8 T cells in ankylosing spondylitis listed by TCRdb under 2017. Concerning the study at large: T cell receptor beta repertoires were profiled in healthy donors and ankylosing spondylitis patients so that disease-linked TCR variants could be found. Samples of peripheral blood were taken, and for ankylosing spondylitis patients, synovial fluid was collected as well. The whole study cohort included under 140 healthy donors and 20 to 25 ankylosing spondylitis patients. Findings and caveats that apply to the study as a whole: Some TCR beta motif variants had previously been reported in synovial fluid and blood of reactive arthritis patients, which suggested common disease-initiation mechanisms. The disease-linked clones were reported to be significantly enriched in matched synovial fluid samples from ankylosing spondylitis patients. The disease-linked clones had a CD8+ phenotype and were found at relatively low frequencies in peripheral blood. Blood from ankylosing spondylitis patients appeared to be characterized by a TCR beta motif made up of several highly homologous amino acid variants.

The germline V end is reduced by 4 bases and the J end by 1 base; junction bases left unmatched: 10. Looking up the germline V gene yields CDR1 SGHTA and CDR2 FQGNSA. Including the terminal cysteine and phenylalanine, the CDR3 comprises 16 residues. The only DNA kept is the CDR3, 48 bases in frame from the first base. These reads were obtained on an Illumina HiSeq 2500. Quantitative 5'-RACE with molecular barcodes was used to prepare TCR beta libraries. From the authors' description of their analysis: To identify disease-linked TCR variants, a new computational method was used, one built on a probabilistic model of VDJ rearrangement. TCRdb's own reprocessing of the public reads used fastp at Q25 and MiXCR and kept productive beta chains. Each record represents a unique CDR3 protein, reported with the most common genes and DNA among its rows. What appears here as the V and J calls and clone size reflects TCRdb's work, not the paper's. This sample holds about 220,000 distinct CDR3 sequences; 7% to 8% were observed only once. The top ten constitute approximately 14% of the sample.

This clonotype was seen at least ten times. This clone's antigen is unknown. No base qualities exist here, and no much larger clone lies one base off it. The sequence links TRBV7-2 to TRBJ2-7; 7 middle bases align to TRBD1. Sequenced sample: blood, either unsorted or a sorted T cell fraction (not recorded which). This sequence was found in a male donor with ankylosing spondylitis. The DNA sequence is as follows: TGTGCCAGCAGCTCGACCGGGACAGTCTTATCCTACGAGCAGTACTTC. Translated, this gives CASSSTGTVLSYEQYF.